The 14 T cell receptor beta chains presented below share a single source sample, sequenced in a study of beta chain features in type 1 diabetes. The whole isolated RNA underwent reverse transcription, so sequencing captured expressed TCRB transcripts. Some clones are missing from TCRdb's copy, which holds only in-frame ones; the method was immunoSEQ multiplex PCR. The data contain about 740,000 clones, around an eighth of them singletons. Antigen specificity for these receptors is unknown. Study-wide findings and caveats: Shortening of TCRB CDR3s, moderate but significant, appeared in all four CD4+ subsets of Type 1 diabetes patients.

The sequencing sample was made of naive CD4+ T cells from blood. The receptors were gathered from a man aged 18-30 years with type 1 diabetes.

This clone turned up a few times. The rearrangement uses TRBV5-1 and TRBJ1-2; D is ambiguous. V gave up 0 bases and J gave up 8 bases, with 14 bases separating them. There are 14 residues in the CDR3. Germline CDR1 and CDR2: SGHRS and YFSETQ. For the CDR3, the DNA is TGCGCCAGCAGCTTGGACGTGTCTACGAGGGGCTACACCTTC. It is translated as CASSLDVSTRGYTF.

This clone turned up a few times. This chain joins TRBV7-2 and TRBJ2-2; D possibly corresponds to TRBD2 (6 bases). Deletions cut 5 bases from V and 2 bases from J, with 12 bases between. The CDR3 totals 15 residues. Germline V gene lookup returns CDR1 SGHTA and CDR2 FQGNSA. In DNA, the CDR3 is TGTGCCAGCAGCCCAGGCGGGATTAACACCGGGGAGCTGTTTTTT. This codes for CASSPGGINTGELFF.

The CDR3 here is CASSVAEALGGLGGYTF. The CDR3 nucleotides are TGTGCCAGCAGCGTAGCGGAGGCCTTGGGGGGTTTGGGTGGCTACACCTTC. The chain couples TRBV9 to TRBJ1-2, with a possible D match to TRBD1 (5 bases). This CDR3 spans 17 amino acids. CDR1 SGDLS and CDR2 YYNGEE come from the germline V gene. V lost 0 bases and J 7 bases, leaving 22 bases between the germline ends. The full variable domain, rest sourced from reference TRBV9 and TRBJ1-2, is DSGVTQTPKHLITATGQRVTLRCSPRSGDLSVYWYQQSLDQGLQFLIQYYNGEERAKGNILERFSAQQFPDLHSELNLSSLELGDSALYFCASSVAEALGGLGGYTFGSGTRLTVV.

J is TRBJ2-3 and V is TRBV7-9; D may be TRBD2 (5 bases). V lost 5 bases and J lost 1, with 7 bases in between. This CDR3 is 13 amino acids long. Germline V gives CDR1 SEHNR, CDR2 FQNEAQ (reference sequence). CDR3 residues: CASSPLGTDTQYF. The CDR3, as DNA: TGTGCCAGCAGCCCACTAGGCACAGATACGCAGTATTTT. The full variable domain, completed using reference TRBV7-9 and TRBJ2-3, is DTGVSQNPRHKITKRGQNVTFRCDPISEHNRLYWYRQTLGQGPEFLTYFQNEAQLEKSRLLSDRFSAERPKGSFSTLEIQRTEQGDSAMYLCASSPLGTDTQYFGPGTRLTVL.

The chain is built from TRBV6-6 and TRBJ2-1; perhaps TRBD2 as D (5 bases). Germline assignment: CDR1 MNHNY and CDR2 SVGAGI (reference sequence). This CDR3 spans 13 amino acids. V was shortened by 5 bases and J by 6 bases, with 11 bases between the two germline ends. The CDR3 region has the DNA TGTGCCAGCAGTACCCTGAGGGCCAATGAGCAGTTCTTC. Protein sequence: CASSTLRANEQFF.

The CDR3 DNA follows: TGTGCCAGCAGTGAGAGGCTCCTCGTCAAGACAGATACGCAGTATTTT. This encodes CASSERLLVKTDTQYF. This sequence joins TRBV2 and TRBJ2-3; no clear D gene. V was cut by 3 bases and J by 3 bases, with 16 bases left in between. This CDR3 comprises 16 residues. Germline V gene sequence: CDR1 SNHLY, CDR2 FYNNEI. The variable domain in full, completed from reference TRBV2 and TRBJ2-3, reads EPEVTQTPSHQVTQMGQEVILRCVPISNHLYFYWYRQILGQKVEFLVSFYNNEISEKSEIFDDQFSVERPDGSNFTLKIRSTKLEDSAMYFCASSERLLVKTDTQYFGPGTRLTVL.

The CDR3 DNA reads as TGTGCCAGCAGTTCAAGACAGGGCTCCTACGAGCAGTACTTC. Translation gives CASSSRQGSYEQYF. This chain links TRBV6-5 with TRBJ2-7; TRBD1 aligns across 7 bases. Germline CDR1 MNHEY, CDR2 SVGAGI. The junction had 3 bases not matched to a gene; V was cut back by 4 bases and J by 0 bases. There are 14 residues in the CDR3.

A few counts support this clone. The genes are TRBV5-4 and TRBJ2-1, with D possibly matching TRBD1 (6 bases). CDR3 length equals 16 residues. The germline V gene has CDR1 SGHNT and CDR2 YYREEE (reference sequence). The V end was cut by 2 bases, the J end by 5 bases, with 17 bases between. The CDR3 region has the DNA TGTGCCAGCAGCTTACAGGACAGTCCTTTCGACAATGAGCAGTTCTTC. It encodes CASSLQDSPFDNEQFF.

J is TRBJ1-6 and V is TRBV11-2; tentatively, D is TRBD1 (6 bases). CDR3 length: 14 residues. CDR1 is SGHAT, CDR2 FQNNGV, per germline. V was pared by 4 bases and J by 5 bases, with 9 bases between. The CDR3 here is CASSSTGDNSPLHF. Written as DNA, the CDR3 is TGTGCCAGCAGCTCGACAGGAGATAATTCACCCCTCCACTTT.

The V and J genes are TRBV27 and TRBJ1-2; no clear D gene. The length of the CDR3 is 14 residues. V was pared by 5 bases and J by 2 bases, with 12 bases between. Germline V CDR1 and CDR2: MNHEY, SMNVEV (reference sequence). The CDR3 loop is CASSPSGRNYGYTF. The CDR3 bases are TGTGCCAGCAGTCCTTCGGGCAGGAACTATGGCTACACCTTC.

This chain connects TRBV18 to TRBJ1-1; 8 bases line up with TRBD1. The germline gives CDR1 KGHSH, CDR2 LQKENI. J lost 6 bases, V lost 4 bases, and 10 bases had no gene match. The CDR3 is 15 residues long. Written as DNA, the CDR3 is TGTGCCAGCTCACTTTCGGACAGGGTAGTCTCTGAAGCTTTCTTT. It yields the protein CASSLSDRVVSEAFF. The full variable domain, rest sourced from reference TRBV18 and TRBJ1-1, is NAGVMQNPRHLVRRRGQEARLRCSPMKGHSHVYWYRQLPEEGLKFMVYLQKENIIDESGMPKERFSAEFPKEGPSILRIQQVVRGDSAAYFCASSLSDRVVSEAFFGQGTRLTVV.

This clone was counted between two and nine times. The CDR3 DNA sequence: TGTGCCAGCAGCCGAGAAGGGGCTAGCAACCATGGGACCCAGTACTTC. Encoded protein: CASSREGASNHGTQYF. V usage is TRBV11-2 and J usage is TRBJ2-5; either TRBD1 or TRBD2 may supply D (5 bases each). The V gene lost 5 bases and the J gene lost 7 bases, with 23 bases spanning the gap. Germline V CDR1 and CDR2: SGHAT, FQNNGV. The CDR3 length is 16 residues.

This clone appeared a few times. The J gene is TRBJ2-7, the V gene TRBV6-6, with D possibly being TRBD1 (5 bases). V gave up 4 bases and J gave up 6 bases, with 10 bases separating them. The germline V gene has CDR1 MNHNY and CDR2 SVGAGI (reference sequence). The CDR3 sequence is 12 residues long. CDR3 bases: TGTGCCAGCAGTTTTGAAACAGGCGAGCAGTACTTC. It yields the protein CASSFETGEQYF.

This clone has only a few counts. V and J are TRBV5-6 and TRBJ1-1, with 7 nucleotides matching TRBD1. The CDR3 consists of 14 residues. Germline CDR1 SGHDT, CDR2 YYEEEE. After removal of 2 bases from V and 3 bases from J, the junction contained 4 bases not matched to a gene. DNA of the CDR3: TGTGCCAGCAGCTTTAGGACAGGTGACACTGAAGCTTTCTTT. As protein: CASSFRTGDTEAFF. The full variable domain, in which reference TRBV5-6 and TRBJ1-1 provide the parts outside the CDR3, is DAGVTQSPTHLIKTRGQQVTLRCSPKSGHDTVSWYQQALGQGPQFIFQYYEEEERQRGNFPDRFSGHQFPNYSSELNVNALLLGDSALYLCASSFRTGDTEAFFGQGTRLTVV.